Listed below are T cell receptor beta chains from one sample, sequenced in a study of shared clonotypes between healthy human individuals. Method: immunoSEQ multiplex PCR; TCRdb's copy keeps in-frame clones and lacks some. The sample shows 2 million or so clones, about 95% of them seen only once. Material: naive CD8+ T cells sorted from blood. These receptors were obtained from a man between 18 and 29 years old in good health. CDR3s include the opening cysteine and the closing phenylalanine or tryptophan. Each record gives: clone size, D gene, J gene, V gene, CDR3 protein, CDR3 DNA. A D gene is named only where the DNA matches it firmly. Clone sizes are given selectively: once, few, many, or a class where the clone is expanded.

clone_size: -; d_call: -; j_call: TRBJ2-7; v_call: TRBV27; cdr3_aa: CASGVQGYEQYF; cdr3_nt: TGTGCCAGCGGGGTACAGGGATACGAGCAGTACTTC
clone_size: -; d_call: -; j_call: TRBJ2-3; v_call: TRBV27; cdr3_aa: CASRTWGGTDTQYF; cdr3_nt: TGTGCCAGCAGGACCTGGGGGGGCACAGATACGCAGTATTTT
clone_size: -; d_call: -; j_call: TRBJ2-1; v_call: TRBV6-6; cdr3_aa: CASIQGGPYNEQFF; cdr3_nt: TGTGCCAGCATCCAGGGAGGACCCTACAATGAGCAGTTCTTC
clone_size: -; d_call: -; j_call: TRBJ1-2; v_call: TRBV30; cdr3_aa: CAWSEWTELAHGYTF; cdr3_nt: TGTGCCTGGAGCGAGTGGACAGAGCTAGCCCATGGCTACACCTTC
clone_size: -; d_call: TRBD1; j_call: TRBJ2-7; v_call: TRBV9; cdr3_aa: CASSYGDSSSYEQYF; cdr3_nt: TGTGCCAGCAGCTACGGGGACAGTAGCTCCTACGAGCAGTACTTC
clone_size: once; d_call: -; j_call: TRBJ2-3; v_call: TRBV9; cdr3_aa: CASSLQGGQITDTQYF; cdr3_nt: TGTGCCAGCAGCCTTCAGGGGGGACAGATCACAGATACGCAGTATTTT
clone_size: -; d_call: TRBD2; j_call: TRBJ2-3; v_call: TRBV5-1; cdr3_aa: CASSSIAGEEDTQYF; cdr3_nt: TGCGCCAGCAGCTCGATAGCGGGAGAGGAAGATACGCAGTATTTT
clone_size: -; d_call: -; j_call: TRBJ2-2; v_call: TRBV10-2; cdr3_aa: CASSETGTGELFF; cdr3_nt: TGCGCCAGCAGTGAGACAGGGACCGGGGAGCTGTTTTTT
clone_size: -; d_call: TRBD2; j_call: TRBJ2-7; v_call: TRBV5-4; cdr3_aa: CASSFSGGAVYEQYF; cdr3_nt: TGTGCCAGCAGCTTTAGCGGGGGCGCCGTCTACGAGCAGTACTTC
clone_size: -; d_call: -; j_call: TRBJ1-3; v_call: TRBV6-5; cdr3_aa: CASSYSKQGQSTIYF; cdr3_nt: TGTGCCAGCAGTTACTCGAAACAGGGCCAGAGCACCATATATTTT
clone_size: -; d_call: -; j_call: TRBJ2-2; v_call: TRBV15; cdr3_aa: CATSRAVENTGELFF; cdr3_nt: TGTGCCACCAGCAGAGCGGTTGAGAACACCGGGGAGCTGTTTTTT
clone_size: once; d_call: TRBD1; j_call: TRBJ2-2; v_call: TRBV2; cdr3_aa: CASSPGQGGTGELFF; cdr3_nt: TGTGCCAGCAGTCCGGGACAGGGAGGCACCGGGGAGCTGTTTTTT
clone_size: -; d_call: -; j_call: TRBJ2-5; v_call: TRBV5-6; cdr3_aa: CASSSGGRETQYF; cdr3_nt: TGTGCCAGCAGCTCTGGGGGTCGGGAGACCCAGTACTTC